A single sample gave rise to the 3 T cell receptor beta chains below, sequenced in a study of T-cell reconstitution after alpha-beta-depleted transplantation in children. A library of TCRbeta sequences, prepared with unique molecular identifiers, was generated. TCRdb analysed the PCR reads with MiXCR anew, one entry per CDR3 protein. This sample has approximately 290,000 distinct CDR3 sequences; under 14% occur once, and the top ten carry 20% to 30%. The material sequenced was peripheral blood, taken 180 days after TCRalphabeta/CD19-depleted stem cell transplant. The origin of the receptors is a male patient aged 2-9 years who had a stem cell transplant for chronic granulomatous disease, so the T cells may come from the graft donor.

This clonotype came up many times. This sequence joins TRBV19 and TRBJ2-2, with TRBD1 identical over 7 bases. From germline, CDR1 is LNHDA and CDR2 SQIVND (reference sequence). The CDR3 is made up of 15 amino acids. After removal of 6 bases from V and 5 bases from J, the junction contained 9 bases not matched to a gene. The CDR3 sequence is CASSNSGGWTGELFF. In DNA form, the CDR3 reads TGTGCCAGTAGCAACTCAGGGGGTTGGACCGGGGAGCTGTTTTTT.

This clonotype was picked up a small number of times. The rearrangement joins TRBV24-1 to TRBJ2-2; no definite D call. The CDR3 runs 15 residues. V lost 1 base to trimming and J lost 3 bases, with 8 bases between them. Germline values: CDR1 KGHDR, CDR2 SFDVKD. CDR3: CATSDFSRDTGELFF. As DNA, the CDR3 is TGTGCCACCAGTGATTTTTCCCGGGACACCGGGGAGCTGTTTTTT.

Ten or more counts support this clonotype. The chain has TRBV7-2 and TRBJ2-7; TRBD2 matches 10 bases. Germline CDR1 reads SGHTA; CDR2 reads FQGNSA. This CDR3 is built from 16 residues. The trim removed 5 bases at V and 2 bases at J, leaving 9 bases unmatched. Here the CDR3 reads CASSPERTSGTYEQYF. Written as DNA, the CDR3 is TGTGCCAGCAGCCCAGAGAGGACTAGCGGTACCTACGAGCAGTACTTC.